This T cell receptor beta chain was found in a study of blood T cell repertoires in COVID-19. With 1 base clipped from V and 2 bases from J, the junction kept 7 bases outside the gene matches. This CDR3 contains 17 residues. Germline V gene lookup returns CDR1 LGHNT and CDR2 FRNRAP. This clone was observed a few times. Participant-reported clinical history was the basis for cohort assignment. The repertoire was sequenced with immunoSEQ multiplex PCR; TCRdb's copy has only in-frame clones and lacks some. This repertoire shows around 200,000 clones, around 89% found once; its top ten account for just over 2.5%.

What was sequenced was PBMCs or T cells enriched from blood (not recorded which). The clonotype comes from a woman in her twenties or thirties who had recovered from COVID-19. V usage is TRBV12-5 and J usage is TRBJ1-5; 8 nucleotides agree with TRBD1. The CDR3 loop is CASGLGQGTGRNQPQHF. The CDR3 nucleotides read TGTGCTAGTGGTTTGGGGCAGGGGACAGGCCGCAATCAGCCCCAGCATTTT.